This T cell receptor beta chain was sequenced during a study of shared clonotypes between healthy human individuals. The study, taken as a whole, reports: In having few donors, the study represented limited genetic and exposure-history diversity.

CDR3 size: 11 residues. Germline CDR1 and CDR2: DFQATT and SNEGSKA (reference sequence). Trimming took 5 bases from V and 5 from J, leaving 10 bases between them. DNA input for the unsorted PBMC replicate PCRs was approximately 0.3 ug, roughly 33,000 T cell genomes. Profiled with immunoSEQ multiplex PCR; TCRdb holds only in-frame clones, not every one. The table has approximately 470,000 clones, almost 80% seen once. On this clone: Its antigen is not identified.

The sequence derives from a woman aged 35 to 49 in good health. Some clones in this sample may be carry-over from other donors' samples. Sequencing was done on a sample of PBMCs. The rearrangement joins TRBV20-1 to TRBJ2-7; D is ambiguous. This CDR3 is CSALWADEQYF. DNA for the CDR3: TGCAGTGCTTTATGGGCCGACGAGCAGTACTTC.